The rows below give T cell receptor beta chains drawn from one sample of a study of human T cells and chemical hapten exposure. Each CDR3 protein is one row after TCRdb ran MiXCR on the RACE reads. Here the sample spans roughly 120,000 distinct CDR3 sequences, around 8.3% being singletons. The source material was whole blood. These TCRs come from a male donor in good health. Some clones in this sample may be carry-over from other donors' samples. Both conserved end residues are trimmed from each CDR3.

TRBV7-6 ASSLAGRGTGDIADTQY
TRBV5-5 ASSLSGGREQY
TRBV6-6 ASSYTPGGTGVSYEQY
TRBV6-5 ASSYSRQGLFNEQF
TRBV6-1 ASSGRETQY
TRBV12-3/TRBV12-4 ASSLALGLEQF
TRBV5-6 ASSQVPGTLANTEAF
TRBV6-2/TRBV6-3 ASSYWTANTGELF
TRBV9 ASSVGWQDYEQY
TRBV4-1 ASSQPTGGRLNTEAF
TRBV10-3 AISEIAGLTLTSGANVLT
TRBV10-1 ASSESTAQETQY
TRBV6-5 ASRQMYTGELF
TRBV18 ASSPQLRDGGTEAF
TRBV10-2 ASREQGTRTSGYT
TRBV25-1 ASSGFGGSNQPQH
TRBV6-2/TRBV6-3 ASITPGRNQPQH
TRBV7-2 ASSQPTSGADTQY
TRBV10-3 AISLQDTEAF
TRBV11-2 ASTGGGGGGAF
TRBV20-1 SATRGEPSYEQY
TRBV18 ASSPGTGNQPQH
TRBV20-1 SARVGPGEITEAF
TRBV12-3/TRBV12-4 ASSSTGGLAGGTYEQY
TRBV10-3 ATASSNYGYT
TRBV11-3 ASSPGSGFQETQY
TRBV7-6 ASSPRTGYSPLH
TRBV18 ASSPMQGANTEAF
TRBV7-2 ASSLASQDNSPLH
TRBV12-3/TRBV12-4 ASSLLQSSGANVLT
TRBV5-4 ASSLAGSGSIPYNEQF
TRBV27 ASSLGRGQPYEQY
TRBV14 ASSTRNNEQF